This T cell receptor beta chain came from a study of cytomegalovirus exposure and HLA in healthy donors. Across the whole study: Approximately 85 million unique TCRs from HLA-typed donors were held in an early data release.

These donors counted as nominally healthy when sampled, but unrecorded immune exposures were likely. This PCR relied on a set of 60 Vbeta primers and 13 Jbeta primers. Sequencing was performed with immunoSEQ multiplex PCR; in TCRdb, only in-frame clones are kept and a portion is missing. The sample yields 99,000 or so clones, over 9% seen once. Overall study findings and caveats: In a later analysis, HLA-associated beta chains showed higher expansion and lower generation probabilities than comparable chains. Most TCR beta V segments were productive about 90% or about 30% of the time in an earlier analysis.

Note on this clone: Antigen unknown.

Germline CDR1 reads SGHRS; CDR2 reads YFSETQ. This CDR3 has 15 amino acids. Trimming stripped 3 bases from V and 5 bases from J, with 17 bases between. The rearrangement links TRBV5-1 to TRBJ2-5, with a possible D match to TRBD2 (5 bases). The TCR comes from a man aged 40-50 years in good health and CMV-seropositive. Sequencing used PBMCs. CDR3: CASSSTFYPGETQYF. The CDR3 nucleotides read TGCGCCAGCAGCTCCACTTTCTATCCGGGGGAGACCCAGTACTTC.